This T cell receptor beta chain was retrieved from a study of shared clonotypes between healthy human individuals. Study overall: There were three CD4 naive, three CD4 memory, two CD8 naive and one CD8 memory plates per donor. Findings and limits, study-wide: Generally, naive subsets (rather than memory subsets) showed larger estimated richness.

Donors were Caucasian adults residing in Nashville, Tennessee, USA. Turning to this clone: Its antigen is still unknown.

CDR3 length: 14 residues. From germline, CDR1 is MDHEN and CDR2 SYDVKM. V lost 5 bases to trimming and J lost 1 base; unmatched junction nucleotides: 4. Each subset's genomic DNA was shared equally among a number of immunoSEQ plates. Some clones are missing from TCRdb's copy, which holds only in-frame ones; the method was immunoSEQ multiplex PCR. The table includes approximately 1,500,000 clones, roughly 95% detected once. The chain has TRBV28 and TRBJ1-2, with 7 bases matching TRBD1. Specimen: naive CD4+ T cells sorted from blood. Documented subset: CD45RA+ positively selected. The receptor comes from a man aged 30-40 years in good health. Here the CDR3 DNA reads TGTGCCAGCAGTCCAGGGGGAAATAACTATGGCTACACCTTC. This encodes CASSPGGNNYGYTF.